The source of this TCR beta chain is a study of OX40 agonist ivuxolimab in advanced cancers. This table comes from immunoSEQ multiplex PCR, and its TCRdb copy is limited to in-frame clones, with some not included. The sample contains just under 80,000 clones, over 75% of which appear only once. The CDR3 runs to 17 residues. Germline V gene lookup returns CDR1 SGDLS and CDR2 YYNGEE. Trimming took 0 bases from V and 9 from J; bases not matched to a gene: 8. V usage is TRBV9 and J usage is TRBJ2-1; 14 nucleotides match TRBD2. This clonotype originated in an adult with an advanced solid tumor such as melanoma, head and neck, liver or kidney cancer. The sample consisted of CD4+ or CD8+ T cells sorted from blood, taken in a trial of the OX40 agonist ivuxolimab. The CDR3 sequence is CASSVAVGTSGRIEQFF. The CDR3, as DNA: TGTGCCAGCAGCGTAGCTGTTGGGACTAGCGGGAGAATTGAGCAGTTCTTC.